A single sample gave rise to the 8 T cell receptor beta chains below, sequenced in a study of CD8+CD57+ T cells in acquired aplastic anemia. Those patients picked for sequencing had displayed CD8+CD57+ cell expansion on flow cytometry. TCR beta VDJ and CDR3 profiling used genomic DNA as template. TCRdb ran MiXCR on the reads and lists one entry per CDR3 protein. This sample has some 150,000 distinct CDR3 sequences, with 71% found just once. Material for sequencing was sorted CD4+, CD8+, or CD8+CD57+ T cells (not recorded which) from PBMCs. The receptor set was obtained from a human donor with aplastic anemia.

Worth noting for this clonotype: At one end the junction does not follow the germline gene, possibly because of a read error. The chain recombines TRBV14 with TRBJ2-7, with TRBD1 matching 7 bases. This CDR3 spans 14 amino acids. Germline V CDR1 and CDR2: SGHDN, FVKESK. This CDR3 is CAGRGTEVGYEQYF. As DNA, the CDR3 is TGTGCCGGCAGGGGGACAGAGGTGGGCTATGAGCAGTACTTC.

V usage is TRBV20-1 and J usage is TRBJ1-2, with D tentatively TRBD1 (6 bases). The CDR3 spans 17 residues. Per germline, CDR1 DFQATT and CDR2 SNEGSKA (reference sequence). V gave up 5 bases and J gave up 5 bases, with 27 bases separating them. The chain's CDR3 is CSALTQGLQRTLYGYTF. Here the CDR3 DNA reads TGCAGTGCTCTTACCCAGGGGCTACAGCGGACCCTATATGGCTACACCTTC.

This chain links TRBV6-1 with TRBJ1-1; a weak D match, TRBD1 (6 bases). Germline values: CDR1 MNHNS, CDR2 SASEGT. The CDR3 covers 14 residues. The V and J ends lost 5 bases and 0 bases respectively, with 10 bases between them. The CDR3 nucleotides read TGTGCCAGCAGTTACGGGGGCATGAACACTGAAGCTTTCTTT. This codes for CASSYGGMNTEAFF.

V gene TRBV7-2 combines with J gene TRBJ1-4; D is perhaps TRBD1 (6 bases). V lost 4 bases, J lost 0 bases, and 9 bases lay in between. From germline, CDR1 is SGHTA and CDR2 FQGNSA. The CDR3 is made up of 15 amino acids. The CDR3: CASSYTGTTNEKLFF. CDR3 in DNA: TGTGCCAGCAGCTACACAGGGACAACTAATGAAAAACTGTTTTTT.

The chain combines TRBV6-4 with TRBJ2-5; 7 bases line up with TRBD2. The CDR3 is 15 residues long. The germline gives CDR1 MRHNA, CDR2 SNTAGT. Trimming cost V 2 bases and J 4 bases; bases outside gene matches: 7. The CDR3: CASSDKGLESETQYF. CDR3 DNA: TGTGCCAGCAGTGACAAAGGACTAGAGTCAGAGACCCAGTACTTC.

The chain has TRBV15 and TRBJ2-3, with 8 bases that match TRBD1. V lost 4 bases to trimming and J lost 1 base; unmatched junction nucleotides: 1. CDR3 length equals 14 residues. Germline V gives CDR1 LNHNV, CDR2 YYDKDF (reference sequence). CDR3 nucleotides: TGTGCCACCAGCACGGGACAGGGCACAGATACGCAGTATTTT. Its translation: CATSTGQGTDTQYF.

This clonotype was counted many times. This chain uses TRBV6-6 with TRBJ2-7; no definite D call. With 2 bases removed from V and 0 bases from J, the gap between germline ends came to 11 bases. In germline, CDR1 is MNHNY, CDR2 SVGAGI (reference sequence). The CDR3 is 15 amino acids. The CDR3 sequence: CASSYDLQSSYEQYV. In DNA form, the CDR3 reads TGTGCCAGCAGTTACGACCTCCAGAGCTCCTACGAGCAGTACGTC.

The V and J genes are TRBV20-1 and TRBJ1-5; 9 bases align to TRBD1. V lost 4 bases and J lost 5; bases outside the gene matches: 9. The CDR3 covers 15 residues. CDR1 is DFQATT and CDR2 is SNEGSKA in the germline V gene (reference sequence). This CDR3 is CSAKSGTGNDQPQHF. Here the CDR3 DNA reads TGCAGTGCTAAATCCGGGACAGGGAACGATCAGCCCCAGCATTTT.